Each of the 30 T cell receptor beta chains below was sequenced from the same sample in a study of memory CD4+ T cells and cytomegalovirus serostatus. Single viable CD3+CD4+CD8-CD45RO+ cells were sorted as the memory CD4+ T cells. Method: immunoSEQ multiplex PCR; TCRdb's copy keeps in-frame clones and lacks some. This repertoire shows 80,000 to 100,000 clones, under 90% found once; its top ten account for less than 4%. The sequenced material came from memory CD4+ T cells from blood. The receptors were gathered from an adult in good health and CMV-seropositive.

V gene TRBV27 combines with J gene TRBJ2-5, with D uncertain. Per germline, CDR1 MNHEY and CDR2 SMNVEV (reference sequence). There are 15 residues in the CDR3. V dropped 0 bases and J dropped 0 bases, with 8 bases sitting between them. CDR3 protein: CASSLSKGYQETQYF. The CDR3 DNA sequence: TGTGCCAGCAGTTTATCAAAAGGGTACCAAGAGACCCAGTACTTC.

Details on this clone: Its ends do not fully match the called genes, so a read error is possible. CDR3 amino acids: CASTQPGTGYGYTF. The CDR3 region has the DNA TGTGCCAGCACCCAACCGGGGACAGGCTATGGCTACACCTTC. The V gene is TRBV4-2, the J gene TRBJ1-2; 8 positions agree with TRBD1. The CDR3 has 14 amino acids. Germline V CDR1 and CDR2: LGHNA, YNFKEQ.

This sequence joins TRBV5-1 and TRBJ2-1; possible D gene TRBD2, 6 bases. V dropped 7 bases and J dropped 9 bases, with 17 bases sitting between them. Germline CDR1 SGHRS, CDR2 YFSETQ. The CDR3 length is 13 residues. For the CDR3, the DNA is TGCGCCAGCCATCGAACCGGCGGGACTGAGCAGTTCTTC. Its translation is CASHRTGGTEQFF.

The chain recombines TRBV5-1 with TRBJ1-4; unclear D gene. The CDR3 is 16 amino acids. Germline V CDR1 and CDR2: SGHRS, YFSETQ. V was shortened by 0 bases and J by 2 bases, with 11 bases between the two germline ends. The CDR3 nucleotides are TGCGCCAGCAGCTTGGGTCAAACGGGGACTAATGAAAAACTGTTTTTT. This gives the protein CASSLGQTGTNEKLFF. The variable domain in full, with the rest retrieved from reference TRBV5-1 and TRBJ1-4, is KAGVTQTPRYLIKTRGQQVTLSCSPISGHRSVSWYQQTPGQGLQFLFEYFSETQRNKGNFPGRFSGRQFSNSRSEMNVSTLELGDSALYLCASSLGQTGTNEKLFFGSGTQLSVL.

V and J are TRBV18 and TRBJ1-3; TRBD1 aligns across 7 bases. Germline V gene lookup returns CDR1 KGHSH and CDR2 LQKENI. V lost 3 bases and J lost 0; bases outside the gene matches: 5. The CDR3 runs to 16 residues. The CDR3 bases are TGTGCCAGCTCACCTCGGGACAGCAACTCTGGAAACACCATATATTTT. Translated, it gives CASSPRDSNSGNTIYF.

CDR3 in amino acids: CASTSGGSSYNEQFF. The DNA of the CDR3 is TGTGCCAGCACTTCCGGGGGAAGCTCCTACAATGAGCAGTTCTTC. The chain carries TRBV9 and TRBJ2-1; D perhaps matches TRBD2 (6 bases). The CDR3 covers 15 residues. The ends were cut back, 6 bases at V and 0 bases at J, with 13 bases in the middle. From germline, CDR1 is SGDLS and CDR2 YYNGEE.

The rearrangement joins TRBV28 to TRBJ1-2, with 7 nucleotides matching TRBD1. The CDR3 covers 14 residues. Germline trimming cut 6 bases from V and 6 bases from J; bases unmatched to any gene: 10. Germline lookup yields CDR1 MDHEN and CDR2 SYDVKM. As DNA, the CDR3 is TGTGCCAGCAGCGAGACAGGGAGAGCTCATGGCTACACCTTC. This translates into CASSETGRAHGYTF.

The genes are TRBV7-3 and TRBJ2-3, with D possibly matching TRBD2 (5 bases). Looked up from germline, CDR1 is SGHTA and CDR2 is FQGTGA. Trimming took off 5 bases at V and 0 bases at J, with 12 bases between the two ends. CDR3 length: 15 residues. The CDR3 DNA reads TGTGCCAGCAGCCAGACCCTAGCAAGCACAGATACGCAGTATTTT. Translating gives CASSQTLASTDTQYF.

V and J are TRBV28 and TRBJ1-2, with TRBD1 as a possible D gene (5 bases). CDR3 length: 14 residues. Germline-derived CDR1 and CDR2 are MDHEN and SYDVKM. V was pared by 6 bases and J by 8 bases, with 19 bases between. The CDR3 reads CASSPGQRGDGYTF. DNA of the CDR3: TGTGCCAGCAGCCCCGGCCAGAGGGGTGACGGCTACACCTTC.

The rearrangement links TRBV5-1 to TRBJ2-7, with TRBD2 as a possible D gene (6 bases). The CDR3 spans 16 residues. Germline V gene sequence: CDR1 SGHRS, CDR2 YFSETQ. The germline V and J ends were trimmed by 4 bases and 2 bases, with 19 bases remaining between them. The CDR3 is CASSRSQAGSTYEQYF. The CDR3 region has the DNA TGCGCCAGCAGCCGAAGCCAAGCGGGCTCGACCTACGAGCAGTACTTC. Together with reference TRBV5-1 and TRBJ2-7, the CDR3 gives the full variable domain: KAGVTQTPRYLIKTRGQQVTLSCSPISGHRSVSWYQQTPGQGLQFLFEYFSETQRNKGNFPGRFSGRQFSNSRSEMNVSTLELGDSALYLCASSRSQAGSTYEQYFGPGTRLTVT.

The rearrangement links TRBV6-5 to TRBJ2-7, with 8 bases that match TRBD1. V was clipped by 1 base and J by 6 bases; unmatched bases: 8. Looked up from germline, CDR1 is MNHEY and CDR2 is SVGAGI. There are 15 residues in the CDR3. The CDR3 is CASSYYGQGPGEQYF. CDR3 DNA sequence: TGTGCCAGCAGTTACTACGGACAGGGACCGGGCGAGCAGTACTTC.

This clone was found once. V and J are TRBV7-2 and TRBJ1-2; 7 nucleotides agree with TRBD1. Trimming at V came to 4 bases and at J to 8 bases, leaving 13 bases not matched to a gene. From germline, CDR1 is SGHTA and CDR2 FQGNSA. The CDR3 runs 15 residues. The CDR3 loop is CASSSTLRQGGGYTF. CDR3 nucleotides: TGTGCCAGCAGCTCCACCTTGCGACAGGGAGGAGGCTACACCTTC.

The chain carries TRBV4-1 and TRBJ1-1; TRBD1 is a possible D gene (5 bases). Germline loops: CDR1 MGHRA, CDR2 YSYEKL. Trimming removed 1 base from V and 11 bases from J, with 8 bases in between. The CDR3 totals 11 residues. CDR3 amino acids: CASSQVRDAFF. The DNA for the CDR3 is TGCGCCAGCAGCCAAGTCAGGGATGCTTTCTTT.

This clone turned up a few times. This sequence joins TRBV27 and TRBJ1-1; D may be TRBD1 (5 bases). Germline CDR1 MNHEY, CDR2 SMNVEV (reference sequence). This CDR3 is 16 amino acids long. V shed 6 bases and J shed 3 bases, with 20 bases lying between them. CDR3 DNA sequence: TGTGCCAGCAGGAGGGGAACGGGGTTAGGGGACACTGAAGCTTTCTTT. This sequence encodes CASRRGTGLGDTEAFF.

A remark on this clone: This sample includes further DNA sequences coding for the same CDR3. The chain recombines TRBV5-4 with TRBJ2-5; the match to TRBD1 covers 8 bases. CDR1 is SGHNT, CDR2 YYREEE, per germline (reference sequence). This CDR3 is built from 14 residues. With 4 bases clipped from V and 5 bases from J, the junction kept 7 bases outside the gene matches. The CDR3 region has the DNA TGTGCCAGCAGCCGCCAGGGGGCTGTGGAGACCCAGTACTTC. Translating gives CASSRQGAVETQYF. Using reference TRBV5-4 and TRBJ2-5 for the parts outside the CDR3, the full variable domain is ETGVTQSPTHLIKTRGQQVTLRCSSQSGHNTVSWYQQALGQGPQFIFQYYREEENGRGNFPPRFSGLQFPNYSSELNVNALELDDSALYLCASSRQGAVETQYFGPGTRLLVL.

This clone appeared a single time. The CDR3 DNA reads as TGTGCCAGCAGCCCGGGACAGACAATTTACGAGCAGTACTTC. It is translated as CASSPGQTIYEQYF. The gene calls are TRBV28 and TRBJ2-7; 7 bases fit TRBD1. Germline assignment: CDR1 MDHEN and CDR2 SYDVKM. This CDR3 has 14 amino acids. The V gene end was trimmed by 6 bases and the J gene end by 4 bases; junction bases not matched to a gene: 9. The whole variable domain, remainder taken from reference TRBV28 and TRBJ2-7, is DVKVTQSSRYLVKRTGEKVFLECVQDMDHENMFWYRQDPGLGLRLIYFSYDVKMKEKGDIPEGYSVSREKKERFSLILESASTNQTSMYLCASSPGQTIYEQYFGPGTRLTVT.

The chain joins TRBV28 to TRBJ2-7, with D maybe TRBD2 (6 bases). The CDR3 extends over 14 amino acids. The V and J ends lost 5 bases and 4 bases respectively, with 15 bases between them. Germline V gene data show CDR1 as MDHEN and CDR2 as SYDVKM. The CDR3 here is CASSGGHLPYEQYF. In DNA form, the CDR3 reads TGTGCCAGCAGTGGAGGGCATCTTCCTTACGAGCAGTACTTC.

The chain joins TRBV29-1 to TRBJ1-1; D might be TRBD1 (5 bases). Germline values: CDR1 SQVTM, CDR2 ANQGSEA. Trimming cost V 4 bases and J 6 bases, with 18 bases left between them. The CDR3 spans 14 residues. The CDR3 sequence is CSVGGVPRGAEAFF. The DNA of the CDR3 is TGCAGCGTTGGAGGGGTTCCCCGAGGGGCTGAAGCTTTCTTT.

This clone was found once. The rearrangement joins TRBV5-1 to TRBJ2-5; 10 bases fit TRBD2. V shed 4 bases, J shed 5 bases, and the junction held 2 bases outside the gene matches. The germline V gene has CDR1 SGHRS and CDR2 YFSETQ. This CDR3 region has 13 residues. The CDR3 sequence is CASSLGLAETQYF. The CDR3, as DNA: TGCGCCAGCAGCCTGGGACTAGCGGAGACCCAGTACTTC.

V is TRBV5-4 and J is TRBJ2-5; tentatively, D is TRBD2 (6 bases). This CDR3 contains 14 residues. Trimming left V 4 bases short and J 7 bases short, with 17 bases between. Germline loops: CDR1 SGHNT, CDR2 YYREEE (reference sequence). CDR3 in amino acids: CASSPGDRRGTQYF. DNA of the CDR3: TGTGCCAGCAGCCCCGGGGACCGGAGGGGGACCCAGTACTTC.

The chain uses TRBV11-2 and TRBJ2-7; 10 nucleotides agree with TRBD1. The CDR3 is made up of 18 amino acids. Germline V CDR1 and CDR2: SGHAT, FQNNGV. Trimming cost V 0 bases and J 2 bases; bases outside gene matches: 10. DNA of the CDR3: TGTGCCAGCAGCTTAGATCCGCCGGGACAGGGGAATCCCTACGAGCAGTACTTC. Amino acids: CASSLDPPGQGNPYEQYF.

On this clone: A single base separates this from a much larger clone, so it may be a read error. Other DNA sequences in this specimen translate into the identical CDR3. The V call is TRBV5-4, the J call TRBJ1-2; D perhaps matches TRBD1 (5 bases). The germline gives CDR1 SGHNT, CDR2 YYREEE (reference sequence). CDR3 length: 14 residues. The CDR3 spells CASSLGQFNYGYTF. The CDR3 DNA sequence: TGTGCCAGCAGTTTGGGGCAGTTTAACTATGGCTACACCTTC.

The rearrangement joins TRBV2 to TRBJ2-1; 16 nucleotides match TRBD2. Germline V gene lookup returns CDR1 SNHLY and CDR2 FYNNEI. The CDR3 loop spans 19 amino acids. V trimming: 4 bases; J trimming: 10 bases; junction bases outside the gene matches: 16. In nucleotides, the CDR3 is TGTGCCAGCAGTGTGGCATCCCCGGGACTAGCGGGAGGGTTAGGGGAGCAGTTCTTC. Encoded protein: CASSVASPGLAGGLGEQFF.

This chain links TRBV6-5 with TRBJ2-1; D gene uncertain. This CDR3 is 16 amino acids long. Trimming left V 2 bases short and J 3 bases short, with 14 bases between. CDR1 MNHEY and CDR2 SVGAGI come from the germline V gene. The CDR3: CASSYKPQAYYNEQFF. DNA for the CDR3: TGTGCCAGCAGTTACAAGCCCCAGGCGTACTACAATGAGCAGTTCTTC.

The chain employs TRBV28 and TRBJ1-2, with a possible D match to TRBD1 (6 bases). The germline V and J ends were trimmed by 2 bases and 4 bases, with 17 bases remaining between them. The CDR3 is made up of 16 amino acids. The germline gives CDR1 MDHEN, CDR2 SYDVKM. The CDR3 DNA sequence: TGTGCCAGCAGTTTAATTTCCGGGGGCGCAACCTATGGCTACACCTTC. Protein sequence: CASSLISGGATYGYTF.

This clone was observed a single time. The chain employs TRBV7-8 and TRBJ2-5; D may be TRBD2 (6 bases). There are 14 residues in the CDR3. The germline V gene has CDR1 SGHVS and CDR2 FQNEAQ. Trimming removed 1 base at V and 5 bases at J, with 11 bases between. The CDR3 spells CASSLVGSGETQYF. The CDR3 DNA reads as TGTGCCAGCAGCTTAGTCGGGAGTGGGGAGACCCAGTACTTC.

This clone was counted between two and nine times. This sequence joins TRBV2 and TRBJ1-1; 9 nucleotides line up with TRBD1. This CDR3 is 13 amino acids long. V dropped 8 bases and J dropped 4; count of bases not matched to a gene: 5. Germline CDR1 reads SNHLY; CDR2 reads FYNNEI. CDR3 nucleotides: TGTGCCAGCGGGACAGGGAGGGGCACTGAAGCTTTCTTT. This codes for CASGTGRGTEAFF.

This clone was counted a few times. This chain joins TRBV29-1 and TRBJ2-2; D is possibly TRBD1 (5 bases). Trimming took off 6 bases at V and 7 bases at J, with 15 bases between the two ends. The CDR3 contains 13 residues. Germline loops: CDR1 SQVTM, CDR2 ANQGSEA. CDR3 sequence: CSVRGTLSGELFF. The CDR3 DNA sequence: TGCAGCGTAAGGGGCACCTTAAGCGGGGAGCTGTTTTTT.

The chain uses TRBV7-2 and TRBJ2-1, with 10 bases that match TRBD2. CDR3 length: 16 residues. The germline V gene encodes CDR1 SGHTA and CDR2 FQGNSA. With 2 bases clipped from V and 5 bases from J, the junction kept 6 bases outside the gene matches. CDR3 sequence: CASSLIASGRDNEQFF. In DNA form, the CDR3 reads TGTGCCAGCAGCTTAATAGCCAGCGGGAGGGACAATGAGCAGTTCTTC.

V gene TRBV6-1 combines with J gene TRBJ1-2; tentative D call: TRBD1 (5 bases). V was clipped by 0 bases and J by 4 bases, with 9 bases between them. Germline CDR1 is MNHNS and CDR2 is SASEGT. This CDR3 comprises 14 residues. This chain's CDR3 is CASSEAGGPYGYTF. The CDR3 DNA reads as TGTGCCAGCAGTGAAGCCGGGGGTCCCTATGGCTACACCTTC.